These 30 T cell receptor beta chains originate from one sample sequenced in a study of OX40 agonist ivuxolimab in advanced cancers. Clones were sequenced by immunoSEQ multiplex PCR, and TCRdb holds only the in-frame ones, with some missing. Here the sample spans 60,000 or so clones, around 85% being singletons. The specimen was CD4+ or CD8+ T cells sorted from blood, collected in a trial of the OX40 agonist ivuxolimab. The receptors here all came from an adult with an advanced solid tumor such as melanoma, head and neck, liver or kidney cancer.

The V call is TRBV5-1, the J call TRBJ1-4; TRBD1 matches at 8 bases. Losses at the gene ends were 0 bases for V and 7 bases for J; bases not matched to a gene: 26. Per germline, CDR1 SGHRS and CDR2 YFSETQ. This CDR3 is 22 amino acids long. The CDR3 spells CASSLGLTGTGQPTHKFEKLFF. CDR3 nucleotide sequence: TGCGCCAGCAGCTTGGGTTTAACCGGGACAGGCCAACCGACCCACAAATTTGAAAAACTGTTTTTT.

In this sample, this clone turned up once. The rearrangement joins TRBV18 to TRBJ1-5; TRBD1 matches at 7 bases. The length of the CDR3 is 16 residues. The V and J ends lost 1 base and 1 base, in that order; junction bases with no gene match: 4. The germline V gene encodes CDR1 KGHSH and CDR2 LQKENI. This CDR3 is CASSPQGAGSNQPQHF. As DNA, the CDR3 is TGTGCCAGCTCACCACAGGGGGCGGGAAGCAATCAGCCCCAGCATTTT. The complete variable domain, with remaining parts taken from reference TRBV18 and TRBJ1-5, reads NAGVMQNPRHLVRRRGQEARLRCSPMKGHSHVYWYRQLPEEGLKFMVYLQKENIIDESGMPKERFSAEFPKEGPSILRIQQVVRGDSAAYFCASSPQGAGSNQPQHFGDGTRLSIL.

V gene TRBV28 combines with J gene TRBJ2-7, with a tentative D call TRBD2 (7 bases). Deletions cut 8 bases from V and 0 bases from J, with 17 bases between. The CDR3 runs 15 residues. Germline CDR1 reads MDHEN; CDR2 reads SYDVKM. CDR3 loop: CASEREGGLSYEQYF. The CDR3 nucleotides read TGTGCCAGCGAAAGGGAGGGGGGCCTCTCCTACGAGCAGTACTTC.

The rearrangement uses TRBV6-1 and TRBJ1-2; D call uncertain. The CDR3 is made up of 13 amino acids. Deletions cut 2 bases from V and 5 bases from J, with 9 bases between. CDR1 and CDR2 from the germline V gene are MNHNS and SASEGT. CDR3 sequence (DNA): TGTGCCAGCAGTGAAAAGGAACGTTATGGCTACACCTTC. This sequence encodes CASSEKERYGYTF.

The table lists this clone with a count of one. CDR3 residues: CASSFGGGDYGYTF. DNA of the CDR3: TGCGCCAGCAGCTTTGGAGGGGGCGACTATGGCTACACCTTC. The chain is built from TRBV5-1 and TRBJ1-2, with 7 bases matching TRBD1. CDR3 length: 14 residues. Per germline, CDR1 SGHRS and CDR2 YFSETQ. The junction had 4 bases not matched to a gene; V was cut back by 2 bases and J by 3 bases.

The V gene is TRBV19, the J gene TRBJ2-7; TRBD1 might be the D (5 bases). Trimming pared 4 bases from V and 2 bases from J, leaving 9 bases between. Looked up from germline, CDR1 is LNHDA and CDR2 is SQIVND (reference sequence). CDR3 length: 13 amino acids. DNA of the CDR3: TGTGCCAGTAGTAAAGGGGCCGCCTACGAGCAGTACTTC. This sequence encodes CASSKGAAYEQYF.

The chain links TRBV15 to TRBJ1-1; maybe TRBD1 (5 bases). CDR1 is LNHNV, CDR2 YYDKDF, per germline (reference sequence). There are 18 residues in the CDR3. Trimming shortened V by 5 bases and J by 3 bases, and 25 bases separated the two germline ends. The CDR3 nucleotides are TGTGCCACCAGCCCCCGAAGCCTCCGGGACTTCTTTTACACTGAAGCTTTCTTT. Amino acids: CATSPRSLRDFFYTEAFF.

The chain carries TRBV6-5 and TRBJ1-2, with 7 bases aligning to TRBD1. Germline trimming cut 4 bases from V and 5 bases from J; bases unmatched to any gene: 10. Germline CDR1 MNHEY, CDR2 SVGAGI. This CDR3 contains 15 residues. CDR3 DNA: TGTGCCAGCAGTTCTGAGGGCAGGGGGACTTATGGCTACACCTTC. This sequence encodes CASSSEGRGTYGYTF.

This CDR3 is CAWRSGLIGNTIYF. CDR3 coding DNA: TGTGCCTGGCGCTCGGGGTTAATAGGAAACACCATATATTTT. The chain uses TRBV30 and TRBJ1-3; D unresolved. Germline CDR1 is GTSNPN and CDR2 is SVGIG (reference sequence). V was trimmed by 5 bases and J by 4 bases, leaving 15 bases between them. The CDR3 loop spans 14 amino acids.

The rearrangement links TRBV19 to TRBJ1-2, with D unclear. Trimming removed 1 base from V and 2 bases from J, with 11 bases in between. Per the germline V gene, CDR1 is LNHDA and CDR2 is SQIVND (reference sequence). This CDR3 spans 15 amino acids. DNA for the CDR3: TGTGCCAGTAGTATAGGGGTTAACCCCAACTATGGCTACACCTTC. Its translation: CASSIGVNPNYGYTF.

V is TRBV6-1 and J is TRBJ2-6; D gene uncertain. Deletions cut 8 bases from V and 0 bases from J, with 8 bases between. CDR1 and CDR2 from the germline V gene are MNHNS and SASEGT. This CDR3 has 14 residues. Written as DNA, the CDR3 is TGTGCCAGCCGTTCTAACTCTGGGGCCAACGTCCTGACTTTC. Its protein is CASRSNSGANVLTF.

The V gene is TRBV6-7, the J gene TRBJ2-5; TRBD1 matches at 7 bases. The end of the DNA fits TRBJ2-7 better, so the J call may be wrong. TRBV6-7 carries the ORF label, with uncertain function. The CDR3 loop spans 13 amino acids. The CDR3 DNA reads TGTGCCAGCAGAGCCCAACAGGGGCACGAGCAGTACTTC. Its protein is CASRAQQGHEQYF.

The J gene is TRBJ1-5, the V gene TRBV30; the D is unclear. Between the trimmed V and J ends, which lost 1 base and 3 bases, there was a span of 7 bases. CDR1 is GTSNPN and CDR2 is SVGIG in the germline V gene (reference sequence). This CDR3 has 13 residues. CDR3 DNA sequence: TGTGCCTGGAGTGGGGAGTACAATCAGCCCCAGCATTTT. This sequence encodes CAWSGEYNQPQHF.

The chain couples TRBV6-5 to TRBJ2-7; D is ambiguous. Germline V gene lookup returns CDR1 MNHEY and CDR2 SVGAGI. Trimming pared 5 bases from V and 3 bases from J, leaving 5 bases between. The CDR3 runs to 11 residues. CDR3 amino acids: CASSIFYEQYF. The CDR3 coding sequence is TGTGCCAGCAGTATTTTCTACGAGCAGTACTTC.

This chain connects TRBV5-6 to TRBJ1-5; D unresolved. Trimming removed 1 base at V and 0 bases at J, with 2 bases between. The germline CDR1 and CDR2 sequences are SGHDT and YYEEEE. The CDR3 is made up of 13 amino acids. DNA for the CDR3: TGTGCCAGCAGCTTGAGTAGCAATCAGCCCCAGCATTTT. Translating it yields CASSLSSNQPQHF.

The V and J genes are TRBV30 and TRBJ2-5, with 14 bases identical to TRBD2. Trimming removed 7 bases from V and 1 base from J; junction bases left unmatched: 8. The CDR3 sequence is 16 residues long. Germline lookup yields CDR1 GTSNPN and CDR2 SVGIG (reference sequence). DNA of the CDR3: TGTGCCTCGTCCGGACTAGCGGGGGGTTCCCAAGAGACCCAGTACTTC. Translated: CASSGLAGGSQETQYF.

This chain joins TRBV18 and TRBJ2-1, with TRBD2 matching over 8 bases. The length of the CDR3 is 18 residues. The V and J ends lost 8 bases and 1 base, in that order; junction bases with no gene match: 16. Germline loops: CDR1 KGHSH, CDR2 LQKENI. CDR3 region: CASRGGAGREESYNEQFF. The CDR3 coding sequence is TGTGCCAGCCGGGGAGGTGCCGGGCGGGAGGAGTCCTACAATGAGCAGTTCTTC.

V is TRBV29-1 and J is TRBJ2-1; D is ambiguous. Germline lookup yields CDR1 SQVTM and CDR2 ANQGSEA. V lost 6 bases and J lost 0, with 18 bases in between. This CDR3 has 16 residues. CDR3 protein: CSVALPLVSSYNEQFF. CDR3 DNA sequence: TGCAGCGTCGCCTTACCTCTAGTAAGCTCCTACAATGAGCAGTTCTTC.

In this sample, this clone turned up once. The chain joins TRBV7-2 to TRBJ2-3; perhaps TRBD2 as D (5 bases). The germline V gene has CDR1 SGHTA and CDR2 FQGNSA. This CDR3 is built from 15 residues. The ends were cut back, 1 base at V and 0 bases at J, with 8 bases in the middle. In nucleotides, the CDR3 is TGTGCCAGCAGCTTAGGACGGGGAAGCACAGATACGCAGTATTTT. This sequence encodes CASSLGRGSTDTQYF.

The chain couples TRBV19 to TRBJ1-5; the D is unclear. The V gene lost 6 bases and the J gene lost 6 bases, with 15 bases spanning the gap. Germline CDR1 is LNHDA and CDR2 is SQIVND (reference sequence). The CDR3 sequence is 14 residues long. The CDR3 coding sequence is TGTGCCAGTAGCCCGTGGGAGGGTACTCAGCCCCAGCATTTT. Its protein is CASSPWEGTQPQHF.

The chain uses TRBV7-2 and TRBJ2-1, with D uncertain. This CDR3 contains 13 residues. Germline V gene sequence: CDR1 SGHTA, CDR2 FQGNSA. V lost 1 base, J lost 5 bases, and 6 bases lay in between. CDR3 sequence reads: CASSLDRNNEQFF. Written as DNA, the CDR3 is TGTGCCAGCAGCTTAGACAGAAACAATGAGCAGTTCTTC.

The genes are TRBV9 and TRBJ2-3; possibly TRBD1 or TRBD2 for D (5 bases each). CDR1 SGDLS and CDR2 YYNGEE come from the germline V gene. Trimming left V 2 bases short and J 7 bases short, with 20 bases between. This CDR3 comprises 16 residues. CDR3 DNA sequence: TGTGCCAGCAGCGTGGCCTCCGGGACCGTGGATAATACGCAGTATTTT. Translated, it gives CASSVASGTVDNTQYF.

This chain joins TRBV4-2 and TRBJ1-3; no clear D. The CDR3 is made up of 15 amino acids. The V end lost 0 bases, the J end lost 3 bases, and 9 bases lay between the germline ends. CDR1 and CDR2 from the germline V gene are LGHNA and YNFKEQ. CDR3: CASSQDKADGNTIYF. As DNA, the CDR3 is TGTGCCAGCAGCCAAGATAAGGCAGATGGAAACACCATATATTTT.

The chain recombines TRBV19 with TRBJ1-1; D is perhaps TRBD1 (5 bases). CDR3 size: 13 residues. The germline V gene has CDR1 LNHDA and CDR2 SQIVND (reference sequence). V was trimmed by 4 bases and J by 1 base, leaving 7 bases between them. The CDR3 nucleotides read TGTGCCAGTAGTACGACAGCGAACACTGAAGCTTTCTTT. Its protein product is CASSTTANTEAFF.

As DNA, the CDR3 is TGTGCCAGCAGTGTGACAGGGGACGAGCAGTACTTC. Its translation: CASSVTGDEQYF. This chain connects TRBV6-1 to TRBJ2-5; 8 positions agree with TRBD1. The J call may be mistaken, given a closer DNA end match to TRBJ2-7. The germline CDR1 and CDR2 sequences are MNHNS and SASEGT. CDR3 length: 12 amino acids.

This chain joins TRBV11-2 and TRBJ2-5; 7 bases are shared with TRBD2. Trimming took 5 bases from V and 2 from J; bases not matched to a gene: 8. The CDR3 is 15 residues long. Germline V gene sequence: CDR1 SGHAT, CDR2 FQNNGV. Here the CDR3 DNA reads TGTGCCAGCAGCGCTGGGCAGGGACTACAAGAGACCCAGTACTTC. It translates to CASSAGQGLQETQYF.

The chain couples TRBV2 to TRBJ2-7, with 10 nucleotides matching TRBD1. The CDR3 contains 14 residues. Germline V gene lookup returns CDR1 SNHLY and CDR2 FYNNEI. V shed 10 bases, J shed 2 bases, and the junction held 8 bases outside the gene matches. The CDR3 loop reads CATWETGGPYEQYF. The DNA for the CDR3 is TGTGCCACCTGGGAGACAGGGGGCCCCTACGAGCAGTACTTC.

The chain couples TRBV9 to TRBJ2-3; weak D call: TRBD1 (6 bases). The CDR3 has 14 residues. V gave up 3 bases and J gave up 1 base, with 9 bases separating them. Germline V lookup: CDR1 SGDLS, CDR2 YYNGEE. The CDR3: CASSGQVGTDTQYF. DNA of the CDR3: TGTGCCAGCAGCGGACAGGTTGGCACAGATACGCAGTATTTT. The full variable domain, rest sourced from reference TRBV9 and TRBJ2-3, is DSGVTQTPKHLITATGQRVTLRCSPRSGDLSVYWYQQSLDQGLQFLIQYYNGEERAKGNILERFSAQQFPDLHSELNLSSLELGDSALYFCASSGQVGTDTQYFGPGTRLTVL.

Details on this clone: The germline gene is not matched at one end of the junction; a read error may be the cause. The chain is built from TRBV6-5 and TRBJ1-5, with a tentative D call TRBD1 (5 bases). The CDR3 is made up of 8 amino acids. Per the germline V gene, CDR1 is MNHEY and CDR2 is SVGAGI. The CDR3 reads CASSYGTF. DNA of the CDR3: TGTGCCAGCAGTTACGGGACTTTT.

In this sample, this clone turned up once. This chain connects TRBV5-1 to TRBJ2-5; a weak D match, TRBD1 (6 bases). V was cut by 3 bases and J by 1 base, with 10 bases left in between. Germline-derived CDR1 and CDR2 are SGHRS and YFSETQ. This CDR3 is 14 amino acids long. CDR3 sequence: CASSSDRVQETQYF. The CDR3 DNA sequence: TGCGCCAGCAGCTCGGACAGAGTCCAAGAGACCCAGTACTTC.